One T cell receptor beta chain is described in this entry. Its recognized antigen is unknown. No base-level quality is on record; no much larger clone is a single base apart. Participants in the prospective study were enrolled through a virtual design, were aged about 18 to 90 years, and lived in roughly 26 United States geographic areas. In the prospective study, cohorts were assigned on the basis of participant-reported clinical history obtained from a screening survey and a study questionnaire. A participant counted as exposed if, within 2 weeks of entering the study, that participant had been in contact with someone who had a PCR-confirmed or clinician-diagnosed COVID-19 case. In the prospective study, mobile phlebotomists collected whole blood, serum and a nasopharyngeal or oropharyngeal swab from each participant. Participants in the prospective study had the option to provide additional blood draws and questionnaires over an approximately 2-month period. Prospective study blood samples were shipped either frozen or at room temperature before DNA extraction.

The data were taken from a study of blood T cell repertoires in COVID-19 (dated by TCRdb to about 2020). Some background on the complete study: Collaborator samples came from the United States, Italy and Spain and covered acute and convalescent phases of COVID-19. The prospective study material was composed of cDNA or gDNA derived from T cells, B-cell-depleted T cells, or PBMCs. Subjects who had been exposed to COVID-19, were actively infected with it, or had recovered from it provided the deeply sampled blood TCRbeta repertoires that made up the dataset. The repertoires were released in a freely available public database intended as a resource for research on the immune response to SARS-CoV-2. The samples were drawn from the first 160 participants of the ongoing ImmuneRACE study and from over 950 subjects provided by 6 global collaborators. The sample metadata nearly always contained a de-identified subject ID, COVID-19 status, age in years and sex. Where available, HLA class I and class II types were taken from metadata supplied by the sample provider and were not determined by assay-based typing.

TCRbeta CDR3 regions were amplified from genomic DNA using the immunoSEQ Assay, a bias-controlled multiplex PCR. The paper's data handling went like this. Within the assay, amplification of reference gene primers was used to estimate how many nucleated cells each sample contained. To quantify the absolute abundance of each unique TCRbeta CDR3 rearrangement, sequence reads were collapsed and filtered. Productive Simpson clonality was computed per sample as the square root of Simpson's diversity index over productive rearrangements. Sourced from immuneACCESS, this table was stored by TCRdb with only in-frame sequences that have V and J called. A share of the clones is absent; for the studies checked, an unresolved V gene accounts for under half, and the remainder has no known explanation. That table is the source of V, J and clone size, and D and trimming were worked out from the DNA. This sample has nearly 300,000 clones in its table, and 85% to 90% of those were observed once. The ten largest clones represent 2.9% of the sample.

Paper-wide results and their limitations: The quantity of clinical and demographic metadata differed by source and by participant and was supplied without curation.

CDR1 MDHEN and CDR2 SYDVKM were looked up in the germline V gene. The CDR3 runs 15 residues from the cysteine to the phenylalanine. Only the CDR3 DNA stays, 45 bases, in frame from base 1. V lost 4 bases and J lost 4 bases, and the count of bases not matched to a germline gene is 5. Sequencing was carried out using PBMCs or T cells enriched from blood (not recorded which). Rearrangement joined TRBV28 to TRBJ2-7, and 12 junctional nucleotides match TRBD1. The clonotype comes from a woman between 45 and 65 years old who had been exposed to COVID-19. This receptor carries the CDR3 CASSSGTGGHYEQYF. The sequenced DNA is TGTGCCAGCAGTTCTGGGACAGGGGGCCATTACGAGCAGTACTTC.